This TCR beta chain was recorded in a study of blood T cell repertoires in COVID-19. About the study: Collection of acute and convalescent COVID-19 samples took place in the United States, Italy and Spain. PBMCs, B-cell-depleted T cells, or T cells provided the cDNA or gDNA that made up the material.

In the authors' workflow: Estimation of nucleated cell counts relied on the amplification of reference gene primers. Sequencing was performed with immunoSEQ multiplex PCR; in TCRdb, only in-frame clones are kept and a portion is missing. V and J calls and clone size are those listed in that table; D and trimming were worked out from the DNA. Of under 100,000 clones listed, roughly 78% are singletons. Sequenced material: peripheral blood. This receptor was obtained from a man between 60 and 75 years old with acute or convalescent COVID-19.

The DNA of the CDR3 is TGCAGCGTTGCCAGGGGGGTCTACGAGCAGTACTTC. The encoded protein is CSVARGVYEQYF. V is TRBV29-1 and J is TRBJ2-7, with D possibly TRBD1 on 7 matching bases. Germline-derived CDR1 and CDR2 are SQVTM and ANQGSEA. V gave up 4 bases and J gave up 3 bases, with 10 bases separating them. CDR3 length: 12 residues.